This is a list of T cell receptor beta chains from one sample in a study of graft-versus-host responses after intestinal transplantation. Clones were read by immunoSEQ multiplex PCR, and TCRdb kept only the in-frame ones, dropping some. The sample carries approximately 9,300 clones, about 95% recorded once. The sequencing here drew on bone marrow, taken approximately 1.5 years after intestinal transplantation. Receptor source: a human patient who received an intestinal transplant, so some T cells may come from the graft donor. CDR3s include the opening cysteine and the closing phenylalanine or tryptophan.

TRBJ1-6 | TRBV19 | CASSMPQGAGSPLHF
TRBJ1-4 | TRBV11-2 | CASSPGTATNEKLFF
TRBJ2-2 | TRBV5-1 | CASSFPSSLTENTGELFF
TRBJ2-3 | TRBV11-2 | CASSLGRAGRTDTQYF
TRBJ2-3 | TRBV10-3 | CAIRSSGSTDTQYF
TRBJ2-3 | TRBV2 | CASSEWTGEADTQYF
TRBJ2-7 | TRBV5-1 | CASSLEGQLYEQYF
TRBJ2-7 | TRBV4-1 | CASSQGPVTYEQYF
TRBJ2-2 | TRBV9 | CASSVLTSAGELFF
TRBJ2-3 | TRBV19 | CASSIATASGRTDTQYF
TRBJ2-7 | TRBV27 | CASSRREVLGMYEQYF
TRBJ2-7 | TRBV15 | CATSREADSYEQYF
TRBJ1-5 | TRBV19 | CASSTFIDAQPQHF
TRBJ2-7 | TRBV6-1 | CASSFGDGYEQYF
TRBJ1-1 | TRBV5-8 | CASSLAGGRTEAFF
TRBJ2-1 | TRBV11-1 | CASSFAGGVYNEQFF
TRBJ2-7 | TRBV5-5 | CASSFVVYYEQYF
TRBJ2-5 | TRBV4-1 | CASSQGQGRETQYF
TRBJ1-2 | TRBV7-2 | CASSRRSWDGYTF
TRBJ2-1 | TRBV5-4 | CASRRGGSTYNEQFF
TRBJ2-3 | TRBV19 | CASSIFAASTDTQYF
TRBJ1-5 | TRBV4-2 | CASSQLNQPQHF
TRBJ2-7 | TRBV27 | CASSLGASSYEQYF
TRBJ2-7 | TRBV6-1 | CASSVAGTSGSSSYEQYF
TRBJ2-7 | TRBV4-1 | CASSQERGSSYEQYF
TRBJ2-1 | TRBV28 | CASRTGFEQFF
TRBJ2-5 | TRBV7-3 | CASSPDSQETQYF
TRBJ2-7 | TRBV2 | CASSAKGEDLFHEQYF